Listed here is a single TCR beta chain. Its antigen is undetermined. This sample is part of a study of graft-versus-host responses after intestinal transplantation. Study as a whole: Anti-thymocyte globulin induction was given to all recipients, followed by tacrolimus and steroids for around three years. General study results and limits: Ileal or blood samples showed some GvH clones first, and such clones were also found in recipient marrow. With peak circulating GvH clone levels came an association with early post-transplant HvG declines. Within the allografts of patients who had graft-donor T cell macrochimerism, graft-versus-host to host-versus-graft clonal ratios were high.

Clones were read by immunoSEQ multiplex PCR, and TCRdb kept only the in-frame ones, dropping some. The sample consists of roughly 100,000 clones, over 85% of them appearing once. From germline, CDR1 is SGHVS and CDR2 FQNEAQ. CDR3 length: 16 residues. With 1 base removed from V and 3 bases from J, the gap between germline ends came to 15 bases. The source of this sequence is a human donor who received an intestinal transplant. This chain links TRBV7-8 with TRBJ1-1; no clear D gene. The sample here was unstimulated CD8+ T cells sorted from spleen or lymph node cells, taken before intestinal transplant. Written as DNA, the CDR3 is TGTGCCAGCAGCTTAGAGGTTCGCGAGGTGGACACTGAAGCTTTCTTT. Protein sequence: CASSLEVREVDTEAFF.